Given below is one T cell receptor beta chain in context. No antigen is known for it. Clones were read by immunoSEQ multiplex PCR, and TCRdb kept only the in-frame ones, dropping some. This table has 35,000 to 40,000 clones, 82% appearing once. The source of the sample is a study of vaccination effects on CD4 cells after COVID-19. Looking at the study overall: Expansion of antigen-specific CD4+ T cells with viral peptide pools was carried out by the ViraFEST assay before sequencing. All study participants received two doses of BNT162b2 or mRNA-1273 vaccine.

Cultured cells yielded isolated CD4+ T cells after less than 11 days. None of the vaccinated had previously contracted SARS-CoV-2, and their nucleocapsid antibodies tested negative. The CDR3 length is 12 residues. The V gene's germline CDR1 is SGHRS and CDR2 YFSETQ. With 5 bases removed from V and 4 bases from J, the gap between germline ends came to 9 bases. The TCR comes from a human donor who received a COVID-19 vaccine. The sequencing used CD4+ T cells from PBMCs cultured without peptide, collected before COVID-19 vaccination. V is TRBV5-1 and J is TRBJ1-2; the D gene is possibly TRBD1 (5 bases). The CDR3 sequence is CASRGESYGYTF. CDR3 bases: TGCGCCAGCAGGGGGGAAAGCTATGGCTACACCTTC.